The clone carrying this T cell receptor beta chain was seen only a few times. Its antigen is currently unknown. The source of the sample is a study of T cell clonotyping in hematopoietic cell transplantation. Study outcomes and limitations: At the given depth, recipient repertoires were over 97% de novo clonotypes.

Recipients were bled about 28 days pretransplant and at posttransplant days 30, 100, 180. The data were produced by immunoSEQ multiplex PCR, yet TCRdb's version contains in-frame clones alone and is incomplete. This repertoire shows roughly 5,300 clones, around 78% found once; its top ten account for 20% to 25%. The CDR3 runs 14 residues. The V gene's germline CDR1 is LNHNV and CDR2 YYDKDF (reference sequence). The V and J ends lost 5 bases and 1 base respectively, with 9 bases between them. The sample in question was peripheral blood mononuclear cells, obtained 100 days after allogeneic stem cell transplant. This rearrangement joins TRBV15 to TRBJ1-5; D gene unclear. The source is a male patient between 60 and 69 years old who had an allogeneic stem cell transplant, so T cells may come from the graft donor. Some clones in this sample may be carry-over from other donors' samples. The CDR3: CATSGSESNQPQHF. CDR3 bases: TGTGCCACCAGCGGATCAGAAAGCAATCAGCCCCAGCATTTT.